The 11 T cell receptor beta chains given below trace back to one sample, sequenced in a study of human T cells and chemical hapten exposure. TCRdb redid the calling of the RACE reads with MiXCR, one entry per CDR3 protein. The table lists under 200,000 distinct CDR3 sequences, approximately 31% of them singletons. As to time point: pre-sensitization, week 0. Noted treatment: therapeutic diphenylcyclopropenone sensitization with weekly scalp DPC. Source: whole blood, taken in connection with sensitization to the hapten diphenylcyclopropenone (DPC). The receptors come from a woman between 25 and 40 years old with alopecia areata. Some clones in this sample may be carry-over from other donors' samples.

This clonotype occurred once. The chain links TRBV5-6 to TRBJ2-5, with 7 bases lining up with TRBD1. The CDR3 covers 15 residues. Germline V gives CDR1 SGHDT, CDR2 YYEEEE. Trimming cost V 3 bases and J 5 bases; bases outside gene matches: 10. DNA for the CDR3: TGTGCCAGCAGCTCGACAGGGAGAGTCGAGGAGACCCAGTACTTC. This codes for CASSSTGRVEETQYF.

This CDR3 is CASSLSPGGPGTDTQYF. CDR3 sequence (DNA): TGTGCCAGCAGCTTGTCGCCGGGAGGGCCGGGCACAGATACGCAGTATTTT. The chain couples TRBV7-2 to TRBJ2-3, with 8 bases matching TRBD2. CDR1 and CDR2 (germline): SGHTA, FQGNSA. The V gene end was trimmed by 3 bases and the J gene end by 1 base; junction bases not matched to a gene: 9. There are 17 residues in the CDR3.

This clonotype has more than one count but fewer than ten. This chain links TRBV6-5 with TRBJ2-1; 12 bases map to TRBD2. V shed 0 bases and J 3 bases; nucleotides not matched to a gene: 3. The germline gives CDR1 MNHEY, CDR2 SVGAGI. The CDR3 totals 17 residues. The CDR3 spells CASSYSRLAGVYNEQFF. The CDR3 nucleotides are TGTGCCAGCAGTTACTCCAGACTAGCGGGAGTCTACAATGAGCAGTTCTTC.

The chain uses TRBV28 and TRBJ2-5; 8 bases map to TRBD2. V trimming: 6 bases; J trimming: 5 bases; junction bases outside the gene matches: 5. Germline V lookup: CDR1 MDHEN, CDR2 SYDVKM. This CDR3 region has 13 residues. The CDR3 nucleotides are TGTGCCAGCAGCGTTAGCGGGGAGGAGACCCAGTACTTC. It codes for CASSVSGEETQYF.

This clonotype was detected only a few times. The rearrangement links TRBV5-1 to TRBJ2-5; the D gene is possibly TRBD1 (6 bases). The V and J ends lost 3 bases and 5 bases respectively, with 17 bases between them. The length of the CDR3 is 15 residues. Germline CDR1 SGHRS, CDR2 YFSETQ. The CDR3 protein is CASSSGQSSWETQYF. DNA of the CDR3: TGCGCCAGCAGCTCCGGACAGTCCTCTTGGGAGACCCAGTACTTC.

Comments on this clonotype: The germline gene is not matched at one end of the junction; a read error may be the cause. The V and J genes are TRBV4-3 and TRBJ2-2, with D unresolved. The germline CDR1 and CDR2 sequences are LGHNA and YSLEER. CDR3 size: 14 residues. The CDR3 sequence: CAGSQDLVIGELFF. CDR3 nucleotides: TGCGCCGGCAGCCAAGATCTAGTAATCGGGGAGCTGTTTTTT.

The genes are TRBV5-1 and TRBJ2-5; the D gene is possibly TRBD2 (5 bases). The CDR3 runs to 16 residues. Per the germline V gene, CDR1 is SGHRS and CDR2 is YFSETQ. V gave up 5 bases and J gave up 4 bases, with 21 bases separating them. The CDR3 DNA reads TGCGCCAGCAGGGTGACACTCAGCGGCGGCGGAGAGACCCAGTACTTC. It is translated as CASRVTLSGGGETQYF.

This clonotype was seen only a few times. The chain carries TRBV27 and TRBJ1-4; D remains unclear. CDR3 length: 13 residues. Trimming removed 5 bases at V and 8 bases at J, with 12 bases between. Germline CDR1 MNHEY, CDR2 SMNVEV (reference sequence). CDR3 DNA sequence: TGTGCCAGCAGTCACCGGGCGAGAGAAAAACTGTTTTTT. This sequence encodes CASSHRAREKLFF.

This clonotype was seen only a few times. The chain has TRBV12-3 or TRBV12-4 and TRBJ2-5; D is unclear. V dropped 6 bases and J dropped 1 base, with 9 bases sitting between them. The CDR3 covers 13 residues. The CDR3 protein is CASSSQIQETQYF. CDR3 bases: TGTGCCAGCAGCTCACAGATCCAAGAGACCCAGTACTTC.

This clonotype was counted ten times or more. The rearrangement uses TRBV27 and TRBJ2-7; 10 bases fit TRBD2. The length of the CDR3 is 16 residues. After removal of 5 bases from V and 5 bases from J, the junction contained 12 bases not matched to a gene. Germline values: CDR1 MNHEY, CDR2 SMNVEV (reference sequence). The chain's CDR3 is CASSTLTGTSVHEQYF. DNA of the CDR3: TGTGCCAGCAGTACCCTGACCGGGACTAGCGTCCACGAGCAGTACTTC.

A few counts support this clonotype. The rearrangement joins TRBV28 to TRBJ2-1, with TRBD1 identical over 12 bases. CDR1 and CDR2 from the germline V gene are MDHEN and SYDVKM. After removal of 6 bases from V and 8 bases from J, the junction contained 8 bases not matched to a gene. CDR3 length: 15 residues. The CDR3 sequence: CASSLGTGGIHEQFF. The CDR3 nucleotides are TGTGCCAGCAGCCTCGGGACAGGGGGCATCCATGAGCAGTTCTTC.